This passage covers 5 T cell receptor beta chains from one sample sequenced in a study of neurological immune-mediated disorders (dated by TCRdb to the late 2010s). Library construction relied on 5' RACE. The instrument was an Illumina HiSeq 2500. Using fastp trimming at Q25 and MiXCR clonotype assembly, TCRdb reanalyzed the public sequencing data and kept in-frame beta chains. Under each unique CDR3 protein, matching rows form one entry showing the most common genes and DNA. The sample table contains more than 45,000 distinct CDR3 sequences; only one count was recorded for around 3.9% of them. The ten biggest clones cover 1.5% to 2% of the sample. Specimen: PBMCs. The receptors originated from a man aged 25 to 40 with multiple sclerosis.

This clonotype was picked up many times. V usage is TRBV2 and J usage is TRBJ1-2; weak D call: TRBD1 (6 bases). The germline V gene encodes CDR1 SNHLY and CDR2 FYNNEI. CDR3 length: 16 amino acids. Trimming removed 7 bases from V and 0 bases from J, with 18 bases in between. CDR3 nucleotides: TGTGCCAGCACCCGAAGGGGGGGTTCAGCTAACTATGGCTACACCTTC. Protein: CASTRRGGSANYGYTF.

This clonotype was counted ten times or more. CDR3 amino acids: CASSRTSVETQYF. The CDR3, as DNA: TGTGCCAGCAGCCGCACCTCCGTAGAGACCCAGTACTTC. The genes are TRBV14 and TRBJ2-5; no firm D call. Trimming left V 4 bases short and J 4 bases short, with 10 bases between. The germline CDR1 and CDR2 sequences are SGHDN and FVKESK. The CDR3 has 13 residues.

The sample holds many counts of this clonotype. V and J are TRBV20-1 and TRBJ1-1; D unresolved. Germline V CDR1 and CDR2: DFQATT, SNEGSKA (reference sequence). With 3 bases removed from V and 3 bases from J, the gap between germline ends came to 17 bases. The CDR3 has 15 amino acids. CDR3 sequence: CSASSSARSHTEAFF. The CDR3 DNA sequence: TGCAGTGCTAGTTCTTCGGCGAGGTCCCACACTGAAGCTTTCTTT.

This CDR3 is CASSYTRDTEAFF. The CDR3 nucleotides are TGTGCCAGCAGTTACACCAGGGACACTGAAGCTTTCTTT. V gene TRBV6-5 combines with J gene TRBJ1-1; tentatively, D is TRBD1 (5 bases). Per the germline V gene, CDR1 is MNHEY and CDR2 is SVGAGI. V lost 2 bases and J lost 3, with 7 bases in between. The CDR3 consists of 13 residues.

Ten or more counts support this clonotype. The V gene is TRBV4-2, the J gene TRBJ1-2; 9 bases match TRBD1. The junction had 5 bases not matched to a gene; V was cut back by 5 bases and J by 4 bases. The CDR3 sequence is 14 residues long. In germline, CDR1 is LGHNA, CDR2 YNFKEQ. In DNA, the CDR3 is TGTGCCAGCAGCGGACAGGGGAGGGGCTATGGCTACACCTTC. Protein: CASSGQGRGYGYTF.